This TCR beta chain was profiled in a study of blood T cell repertoires in COVID-19. Study as a whole: Samples taken during acute and convalescent COVID-19 were collected in the United States, Italy and Spain. PBMCs, B-cell-depleted T cells, or T cells provided the cDNA or gDNA that made up the material.

The CDR3 spans 15 residues. Germline CDR1 and CDR2: SNHLY and FYNNEI. The J segment lost 6 bases and the V segment lost 5 bases, leaving 11 bases of the junction unmatched. As processed by the authors: Estimated nucleated cell counts came from reference gene primer amplification. Assay used: immunoSEQ multiplex PCR; TCRdb lists only in-frame clones, some missing. V and J calls and clone size come straight from that table; D and trimming were deduced from the DNA. The sample lists 110,000 to 150,000 clones; about 76% were seen once. This sequence was found in a human donor in a cohort sampled during active COVID-19. The sequencing input was peripheral blood. The chain links TRBV2 to TRBJ2-7; TRBD1 aligns across 9 bases. CDR3 residues: CASSRRDRAVVEQYF. The CDR3 DNA reads TGTGCCAGCAGTAGAAGGGACAGGGCCGTCGTCGAGCAGTACTTC.